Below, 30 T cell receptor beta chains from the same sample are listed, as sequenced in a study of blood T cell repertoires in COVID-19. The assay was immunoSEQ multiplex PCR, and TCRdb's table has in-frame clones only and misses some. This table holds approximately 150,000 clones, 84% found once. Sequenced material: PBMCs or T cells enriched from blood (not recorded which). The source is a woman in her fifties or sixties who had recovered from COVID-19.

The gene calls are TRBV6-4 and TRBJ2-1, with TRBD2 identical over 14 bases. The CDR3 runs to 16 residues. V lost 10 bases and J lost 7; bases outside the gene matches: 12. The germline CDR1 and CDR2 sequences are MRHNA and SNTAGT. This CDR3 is CANETTSGGAENEQFF. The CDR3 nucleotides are TGTGCCAACGAAACGACTAGCGGGGGGGCGGAAAATGAGCAGTTCTTC.

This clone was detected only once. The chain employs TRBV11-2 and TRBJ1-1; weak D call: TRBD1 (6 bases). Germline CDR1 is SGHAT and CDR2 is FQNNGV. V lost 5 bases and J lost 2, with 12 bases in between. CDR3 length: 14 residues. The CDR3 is CASSLGTPNTEAFF. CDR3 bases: TGTGCCAGCAGCCTCGGGACACCAAACACTGAAGCTTTCTTT.

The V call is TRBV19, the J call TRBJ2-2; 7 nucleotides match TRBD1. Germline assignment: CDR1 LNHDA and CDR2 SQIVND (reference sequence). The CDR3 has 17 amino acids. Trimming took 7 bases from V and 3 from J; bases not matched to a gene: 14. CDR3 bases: TGTGCCAGTATCCCCAAGAGGAACAGGGGCTACACCGGGGAGCTGTTTTTT. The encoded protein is CASIPKRNRGYTGELFF.

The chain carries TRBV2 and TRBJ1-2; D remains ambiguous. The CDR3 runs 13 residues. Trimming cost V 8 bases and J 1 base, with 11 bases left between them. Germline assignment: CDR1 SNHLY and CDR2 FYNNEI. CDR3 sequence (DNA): TGTGCCAGCCGGATCACAGTTAACTATGGCTACACCTTC. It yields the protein CASRITVNYGYTF.

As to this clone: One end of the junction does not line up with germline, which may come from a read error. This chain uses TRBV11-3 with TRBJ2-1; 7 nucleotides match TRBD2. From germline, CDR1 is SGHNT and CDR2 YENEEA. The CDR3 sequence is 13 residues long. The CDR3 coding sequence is TGTGCCAGCAGCCTGACTAGCTACGATGAGCAGTTCTTC. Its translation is CASSLTSYDEQFF.

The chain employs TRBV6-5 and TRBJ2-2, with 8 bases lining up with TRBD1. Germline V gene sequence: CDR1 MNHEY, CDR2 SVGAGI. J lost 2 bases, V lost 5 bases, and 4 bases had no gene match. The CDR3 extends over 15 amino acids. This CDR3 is CASSPGGSNTGELFF. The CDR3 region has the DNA TGTGCCAGCAGTCCAGGGGGCAGCAACACCGGGGAGCTGTTTTTT.

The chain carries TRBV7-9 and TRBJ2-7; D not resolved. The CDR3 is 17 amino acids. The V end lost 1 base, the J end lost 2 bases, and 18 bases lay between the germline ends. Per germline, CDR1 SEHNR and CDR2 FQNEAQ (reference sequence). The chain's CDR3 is CASSLGVGRFEAYEQYF. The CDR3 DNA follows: TGTGCCAGCAGCTTAGGGGTTGGCAGATTCGAGGCCTACGAGCAGTACTTC.

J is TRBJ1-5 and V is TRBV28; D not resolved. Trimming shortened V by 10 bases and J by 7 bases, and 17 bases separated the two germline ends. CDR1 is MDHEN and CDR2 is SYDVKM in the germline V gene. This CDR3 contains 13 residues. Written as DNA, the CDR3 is TGTGCCACCCTAAATCGAGGAAACCAGCCCCAGCATTTT. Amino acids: CATLNRGNQPQHF.

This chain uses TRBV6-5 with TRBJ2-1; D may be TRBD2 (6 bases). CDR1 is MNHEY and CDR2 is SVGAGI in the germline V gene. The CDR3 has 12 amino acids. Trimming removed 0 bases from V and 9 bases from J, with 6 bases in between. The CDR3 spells CASSYSGGEQFF. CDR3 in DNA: TGTGCCAGCAGTTACTCGGGGGGTGAGCAGTTCTTC.

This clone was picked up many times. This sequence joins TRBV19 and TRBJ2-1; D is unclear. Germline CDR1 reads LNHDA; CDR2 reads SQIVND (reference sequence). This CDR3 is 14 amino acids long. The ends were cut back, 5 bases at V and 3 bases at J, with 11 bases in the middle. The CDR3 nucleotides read TGTGCCAGTAGTCCTTCTAAATACTACAATGAGCAGTTCTTC. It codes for CASSPSKYYNEQFF.

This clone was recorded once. DNA of the CDR3: TGTGCCAGCAGTGAAGGGGAGTCCTACGAGCAGTACTTC. It is translated as CASSEGESYEQYF. The chain has TRBV2 and TRBJ2-7; tentative D call: TRBD2 (5 bases). The V end was cut by 1 base, the J end by 1 base, with 5 bases between. CDR3 size: 13 residues. Germline CDR1 reads SNHLY; CDR2 reads FYNNEI. Together with reference TRBV2 and TRBJ2-7, the CDR3 gives the full variable domain: EPEVTQTPSHQVTQMGQEVILRCVPISNHLYFYWYRQILGQKVEFLVSFYNNEISEKSEIFDDQFSVERPDGSNFTLKIRSTKLEDSAMYFCASSEGESYEQYFGPGTRLTVT.

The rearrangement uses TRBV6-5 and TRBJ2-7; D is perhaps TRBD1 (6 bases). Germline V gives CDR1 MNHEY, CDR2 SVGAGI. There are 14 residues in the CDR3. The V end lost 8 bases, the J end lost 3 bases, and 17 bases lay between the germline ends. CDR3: CASGKGVPNYEQYF. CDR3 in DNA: TGTGCCAGCGGAAAGGGGGTACCCAACTACGAGCAGTACTTC.

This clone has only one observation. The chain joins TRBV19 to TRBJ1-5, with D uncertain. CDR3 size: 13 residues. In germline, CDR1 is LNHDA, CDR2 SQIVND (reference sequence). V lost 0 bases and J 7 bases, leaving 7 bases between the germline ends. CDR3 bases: TGTGCCAGTAGTATAGACCCAATCCAGCCCCAGCATTTT. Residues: CASSIDPIQPQHF. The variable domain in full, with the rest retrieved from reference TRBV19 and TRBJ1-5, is DGGITQSPKYLFRKEGQNVTLSCEQNLNHDAMYWYRQDPGQGLRLIYYSQIVNDFQKGDIAEGYSVSREKKESFPLTVTSAQKNPTAFYLCASSIDPIQPQHFGDGTRLSIL.

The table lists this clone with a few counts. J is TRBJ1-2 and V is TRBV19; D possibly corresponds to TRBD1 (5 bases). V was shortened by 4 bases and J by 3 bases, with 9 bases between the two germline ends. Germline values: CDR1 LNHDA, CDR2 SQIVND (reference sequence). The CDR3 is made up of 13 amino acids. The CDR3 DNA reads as TGTGCCAGTAGTAATGGGGGGTACTATGGCTACACCTTC. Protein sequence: CASSNGGYYGYTF. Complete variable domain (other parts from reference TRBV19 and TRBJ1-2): DGGITQSPKYLFRKEGQNVTLSCEQNLNHDAMYWYRQDPGQGLRLIYYSQIVNDFQKGDIAEGYSVSREKKESFPLTVTSAQKNPTAFYLCASSNGGYYGYTFGSGTRLTVV.

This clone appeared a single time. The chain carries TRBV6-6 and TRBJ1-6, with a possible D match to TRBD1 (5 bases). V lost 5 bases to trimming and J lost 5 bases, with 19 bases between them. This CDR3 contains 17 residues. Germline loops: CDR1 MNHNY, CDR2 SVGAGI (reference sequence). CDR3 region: CASSPLNRGTNNSPLHF. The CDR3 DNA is TGTGCCAGCAGTCCATTGAATCGCGGGACGAATAATTCACCCCTCCACTTT.

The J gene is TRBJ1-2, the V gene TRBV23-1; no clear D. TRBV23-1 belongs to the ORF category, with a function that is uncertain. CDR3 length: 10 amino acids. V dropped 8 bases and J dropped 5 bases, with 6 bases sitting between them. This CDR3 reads CASPEYGYTF. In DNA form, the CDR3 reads TGCGCCAGCCCCGAGTATGGCTACACCTTC.

CDR3 residues: CASSLDIAYEQYF. The CDR3 DNA reads TGCGCCAGCAGCCTGGATATAGCCTACGAGCAGTACTTC. The chain couples TRBV5-1 to TRBJ2-7; D remains ambiguous. Between the trimmed V and J ends, which lost 4 bases and 2 bases, there was a span of 10 bases. Germline CDR1 is SGHRS and CDR2 is YFSETQ. CDR3 length: 13 amino acids.

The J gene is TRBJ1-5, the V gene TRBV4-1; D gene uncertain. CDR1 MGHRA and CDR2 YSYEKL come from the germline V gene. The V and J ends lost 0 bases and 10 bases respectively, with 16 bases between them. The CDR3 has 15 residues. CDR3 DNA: TGCGCCAGCAGCCAAGATGGAACAGTTATATATCCCCAGCATTTT. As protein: CASSQDGTVIYPQHF.

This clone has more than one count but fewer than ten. CDR3 protein: CASSLRPDVRSLFF. The CDR3 nucleotides are TGTGCCAGCAGTTTAAGGCCAGACGTGAGGTCACTGTTTTTT. The rearrangement uses TRBV28 and TRBJ1-4, with D hard to call. Germline loops: CDR1 MDHEN, CDR2 SYDVKM. The V and J ends lost 2 bases and 13 bases respectively, with 17 bases between them. The CDR3 is 14 residues long.

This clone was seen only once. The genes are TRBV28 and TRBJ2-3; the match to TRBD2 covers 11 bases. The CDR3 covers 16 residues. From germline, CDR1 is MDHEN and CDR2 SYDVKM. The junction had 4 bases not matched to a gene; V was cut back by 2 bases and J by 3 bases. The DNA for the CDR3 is TGTGCCAGCAGTTTACTAAGGACTAGCGGGACAGATACGCAGTATTTT. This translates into CASSLLRTSGTDTQYF.

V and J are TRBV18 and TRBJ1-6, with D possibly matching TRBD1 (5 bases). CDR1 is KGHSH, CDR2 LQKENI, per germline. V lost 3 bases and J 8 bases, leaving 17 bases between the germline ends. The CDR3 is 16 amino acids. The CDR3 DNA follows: TGTGCCAGCTCACCGGCCAGCGTGGTGGGGCATTCACCCCTCCACTTT. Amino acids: CASSPASVVGHSPLHF.

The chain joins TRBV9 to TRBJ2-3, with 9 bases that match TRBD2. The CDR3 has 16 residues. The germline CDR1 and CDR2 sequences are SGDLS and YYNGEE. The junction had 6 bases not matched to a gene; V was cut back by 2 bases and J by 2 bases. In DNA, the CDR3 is TGTGCCAGCAGCGTCCTGACTAGCGGACTCACAGATACGCAGTATTTT. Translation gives CASSVLTSGLTDTQYF.

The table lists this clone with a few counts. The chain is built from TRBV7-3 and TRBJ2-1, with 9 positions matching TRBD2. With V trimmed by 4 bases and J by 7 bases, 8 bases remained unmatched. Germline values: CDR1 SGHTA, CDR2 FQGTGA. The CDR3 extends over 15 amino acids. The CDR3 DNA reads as TGTGCCAGCAGCTCTCCGGGACTAGCTGGGAATGAGCAGTTCTTC. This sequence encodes CASSSPGLAGNEQFF.

CDR3 DNA sequence: TGTGCCAGCAGCACCCGAAGACTAGCGGGAACCTACAATGAGCAGTTCTTC. Protein product: CASSTRRLAGTYNEQFF. The rearrangement joins TRBV9 to TRBJ2-1; TRBD2 aligns across 11 bases. Germline V gives CDR1 SGDLS, CDR2 YYNGEE. This CDR3 has 17 amino acids. Unmatched junction bases numbered 8, after V lost 4 bases and J lost 2 bases.

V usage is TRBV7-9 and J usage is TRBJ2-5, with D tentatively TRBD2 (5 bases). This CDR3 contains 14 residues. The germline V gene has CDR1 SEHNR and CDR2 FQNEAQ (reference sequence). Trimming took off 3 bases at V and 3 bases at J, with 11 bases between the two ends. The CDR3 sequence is CASSFGVGKETQYF. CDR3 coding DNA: TGTGCCAGCAGCTTCGGGGTCGGGAAAGAGACCCAGTACTTC. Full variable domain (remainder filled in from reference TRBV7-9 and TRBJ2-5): DTGVSQNPRHKITKRGQNVTFRCDPISEHNRLYWYRQTLGQGPEFLTYFQNEAQLEKSRLLSDRFSAERPKGSFSTLEIQRTEQGDSAMYLCASSFGVGKETQYFGPGTRLLVL.

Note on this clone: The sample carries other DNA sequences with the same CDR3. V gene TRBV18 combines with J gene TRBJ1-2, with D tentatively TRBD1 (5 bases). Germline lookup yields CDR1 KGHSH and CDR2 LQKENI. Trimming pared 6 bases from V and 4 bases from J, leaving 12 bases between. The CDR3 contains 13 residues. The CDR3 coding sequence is TGTGCCAGCTCCTCCGGGGGGAGCTATGGCTACACCTTC. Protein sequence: CASSSGGSYGYTF.

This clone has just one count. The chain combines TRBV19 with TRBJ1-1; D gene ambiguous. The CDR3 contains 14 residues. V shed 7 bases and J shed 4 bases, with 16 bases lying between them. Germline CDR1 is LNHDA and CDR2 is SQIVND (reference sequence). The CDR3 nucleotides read TGTGCCAGTACTTATCCCGGACTGAGCACTGAAGCTTTCTTT. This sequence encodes CASTYPGLSTEAFF.

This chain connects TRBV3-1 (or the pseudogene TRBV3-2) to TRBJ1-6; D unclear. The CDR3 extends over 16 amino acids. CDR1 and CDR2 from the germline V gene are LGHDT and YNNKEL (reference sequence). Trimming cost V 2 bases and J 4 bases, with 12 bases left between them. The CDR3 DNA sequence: TGTGCCAGCAGCCAACGAACGGGATTTTATAATTCACCCCTCCACTTT. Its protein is CASSQRTGFYNSPLHF.

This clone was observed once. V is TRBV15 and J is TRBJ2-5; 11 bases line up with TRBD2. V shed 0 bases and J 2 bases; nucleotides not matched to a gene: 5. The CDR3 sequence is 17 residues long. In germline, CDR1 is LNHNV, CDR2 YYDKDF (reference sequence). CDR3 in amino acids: CATSRDSLAGEQETQYF. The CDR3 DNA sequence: TGTGCCACCAGCAGAGATTCACTAGCGGGGGAACAAGAGACCCAGTACTTC.

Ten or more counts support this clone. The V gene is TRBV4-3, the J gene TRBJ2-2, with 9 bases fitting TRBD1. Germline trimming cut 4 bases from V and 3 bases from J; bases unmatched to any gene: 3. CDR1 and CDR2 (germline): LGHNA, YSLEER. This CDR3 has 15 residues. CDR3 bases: TGCGCCAGCAGCCCCGGGACAGGGCACACCGGGGAGCTGTTTTTT. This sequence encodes CASSPGTGHTGELFF.